A selection of T cell receptor beta chains follows, all from one sample in a study of CD8 T cells in ankylosing spondylitis. TCRdb fed the 5' RACE reads into MiXCR, producing one record per CDR3 protein. The sample contains just under 95,000 distinct CDR3 sequences, roughly 8.8% of which appear only once. The sample was blood, either unsorted or a sorted T cell fraction (not recorded which). All receptors come from a male donor with ankylosing spondylitis or in good health (not recorded which). CDR3s include the opening cysteine and the closing phenylalanine or tryptophan. D genes are given only for firm matches. Expanded clones get a size class; other rows say once, few or many, or leave the size out.

TRBJ1-2,many,TRBV5-1,.,TGCGCCAGCAGCTTGGGCGGGCCCTCCGGCTACACCTTC,CASSLGGPSGYTF
TRBJ2-1,many,TRBV5-1,.,TGCGCCAGCAGCTTGGGCAGGGGGGTAATGGATGAGCAGTTCTTC,CASSLGRGVMDEQFF
TRBJ2-1,.,TRBV6-5,TRBD2,TGTGCCAGCAGTTACTCTCCGGTAGCGGGGGCCTCAAATGAGCAGTTCTTC,CASSYSPVAGASNEQFF
TRBJ2-7,.,TRBV20-1,TRBD2,TGTAGTGCTGGACGATATAGCGGGGGGGCCGGATGCGAGCAGTACTTC,CSAGRYSGGAGCEQYF
TRBJ1-2,.,TRBV5-1,.,TGCGCCAGCAGCTTGGAGGGGGGGGCGGCCCATGGCTACACCTTC,CASSLEGGAAHGYTF
TRBJ2-6,few,TRBV29-1,.,TGCAGCGTTGAGTACTCTGGGGCCAACGTCCTGACTTTC,CSVEYSGANVLTF
TRBJ1-5,many,TRBV25-1,.,TGTGCCAGCAGTGAATTTAATCAGCCCCAGCATTTT,CASSEFNQPQHF
TRBJ2-7,.,TRBV19,TRBD2,TGTGCCAGTAGTATAGGTCGACTAGCATCCGAGCAGTACTTC,CASSIGRLASEQYF
TRBJ2-3,many,TRBV7-2,.,TGTGCCAGCAGCCGGCGTCCCGGCACAGATACGCAGTATTTT,CASSRRPGTDTQYF
TRBJ2-7,many,TRBV21-1,.,TGTGCCAGCAGCAAAAAGGGGCAGGGGGCTAGCTACGAGCAGTACTTC,CASSKKGQGASYEQYF
TRBJ2-1,many,TRBV5-6,TRBD2,TGTGCCAGCAGCTCCAGGGACTACCCATACAATGAGCAGTTCTTC,CASSSRDYPYNEQFF
TRBJ1-1,once,TRBV7-9,.,TGTGCCAGCAGCTTAGAGTTAGGGAACACTGAAGCTTTCTTT,CASSLELGNTEAFF
TRBJ2-1,medium-sized,TRBV24-1,TRBD1,TGTGCCACCAGTGATTTGGGGACAGGGGGCAATGAGCAGTTCTTC,CATSDLGTGGNEQFF
TRBJ2-5,many,TRBV7-6,.,TGTGCCAGCAGCCAAACAGGGAGGCATATCCAAGAGACCCAGTACTTC,CASSQTGRHIQETQYF
TRBJ1-2,many,TRBV7-7,TRBD1,TGTGCTAGCAGTTACTACGACAGGGCCGCCTATGGCTACACCTTC,CASSYYDRAAYGYTF
TRBJ2-3,many,TRBV29-1,TRBD1,TGCAGCCTTAGACAGGGCGGCACAGATACGCAGTATTTT,CSLRQGGTDTQYF
TRBJ1-4,many,TRBV5-1,.,TGCGCCAGCAGCGTCCAGCCCCAGGGAACTAATGAAAAACTGTTTTTT,CASSVQPQGTNEKLFF
TRBJ2-7,many,TRBV7-9,TRBD1,TGTGCCAGCAGCTTATATCCGGGACAGTCCTACGAGCAGTACTTC,CASSLYPGQSYEQYF
TRBJ2-7,few,TRBV5-1,.,TGCGCCAGCAGCTTATCCGGGACGACTTCCTACGAGCAGTACTTC,CASSLSGTTSYEQYF
TRBJ2-3,many,TRBV6-5,.,TGTGCCAGCAGTTACTCGAACGTACAGCTATACACAGATACGCAGTATTTT,CASSYSNVQLYTDTQYF
TRBJ1-1,many,TRBV6-2/TRBV6-3,.,TGTGCCAGCGGGCAAGGAACTGAAGCTTTCTTT,CASGQGTEAFF
TRBJ1-1,.,TRBV7-9,TRBD1,TGTGCCAGCAGCCCCGACAGGGTTGGGACTGAAGCTTTCTTT,CASSPDRVGTEAFF
TRBJ1-4,many,TRBV29-1,TRBD1,TGCAGCGTTATGGGACAGATGAATGAAAAACTGTTTTTT,CSVMGQMNEKLFF
TRBJ2-3,many,TRBV10-3,TRBD2,TGTGCCATCAGTTCAGCGGGGGGGCATGGAGATACGCAGTATTTT,CAISSAGGHGDTQYF
TRBJ2-2,many,TRBV29-1,.,TGCAGCGTAGCGCCAGCCGGGGAGCTGTTTTTT,CSVAPAGELFF
TRBJ1-1,many,TRBV5-1,.,TGCGCCAGCAGCTTGAGGCCAGGGCTGAACACTGAAGCTTTCTTT,CASSLRPGLNTEAFF
TRBJ2-7,many,TRBV7-8,.,TGTGCCAGCAGCTTAAGCAGTAGTGCGGGGGAGCAGTACTTC,CASSLSSSAGEQYF
TRBJ1-1,many,TRBV5-1,.,TGCGCCAGCAGCTCCGACAGCTACATGAACACTGAAGCTTTCTTT,CASSSDSYMNTEAFF
TRBJ2-5,many,TRBV7-8,.,TGTGCCAGCAGCTTCACAGGGCTGGAGACCCAGTACTTC,CASSFTGLETQYF
TRBJ1-1,many,TRBV9,.,TGTGCCAGCAGCGTAGAATCGAACACTGAAGCTTTCTTT,CASSVESNTEAFF
TRBJ2-7,many,TRBV20-1,TRBD1,TGCAGTGCTAGAGATCTGATAATAAGCCGGGACAGTGCCTACGAGCAGTACTTC,CSARDLIISRDSAYEQYF
TRBJ1-5,many,TRBV12-3/TRBV12-4,.,TGTGCCAGCAGGGTTTATACTCAGCCCCAGCATTTT,CASRVYTQPQHF
TRBJ2-7,few,TRBV14,TRBD2,TGTGCCAGCAGCCAAGCTAGCGGGGACCCCTACTACGAGCAGTACTTC,CASSQASGDPYYEQYF
TRBJ2-7,many,TRBV6-1,TRBD1,TGTGCCAGCAGTCGGACAGGGGAAACCTACGAGCAGTACTTC,CASSRTGETYEQYF
TRBJ1-5,many,TRBV15,.,TGTGCCACCAGCAGAGATGGGCGGCTCAATCAGCCCCAGCATTTT,CATSRDGRLNQPQHF
TRBJ1-1,many,TRBV20-1,.,TGCAGTGCCAAAAGGGGTGTCACTGAAGCTTTCTTT,CSAKRGVTEAFF
TRBJ2-7,many,TRBV5-1,.,TGCGCCAGCAGTTTTTCCCCGGACTCGAGCTCCTACGAGCAGTACTTC,CASSFSPDSSSYEQYF
TRBJ2-1,few,TRBV7-2,.,TGTGCCAGCACCGCGACCCGGCTCAATGAGCAGTTCTTC,CASTATRLNEQFF
TRBJ1-4,many,TRBV5-1,TRBD1,TGCGCCAGCAGCTTGGGACGTGGGACAGATTTTAATGAAAAACTGTTTTTT,CASSLGRGTDFNEKLFF
TRBJ1-3,few,TRBV20-1,.,TGCAGTGCTTCCTCCCGGTTCTCTGGAAACACCATATATTTT,CSASSRFSGNTIYF
TRBJ2-7,many,TRBV7-3,.,TGTGCCAGCAGCTTGGGGCACAGGGATTCGACCTACGAGCAGTACTTC,CASSLGHRDSTYEQYF
TRBJ1-4,.,TRBV18,.,TGTGTCAGCTCACCGGTGAGGGGTCCAAATGAAAAACTGCTTTTT,CVSSPVRGPNEKLLF
TRBJ2-2,many,TRBV6-5,TRBD2,TGTGCCAGCAGTTACTCCGGGCTAGCGGGGGCCATGAACACCGGGGAGCTGTTTTTT,CASSYSGLAGAMNTGELFF
TRBJ2-1,few,TRBV19,.,TGTGCCAGTAGTAATTCAAATACGGTGGCTGAGCAGTTCTTC,CASSNSNTVAEQFF
TRBJ2-7,few,TRBV18,.,TGTGCCAGCTCACCAGCCTCTGGGGTCTACGAGCAGTACTTC,CASSPASGVYEQYF
TRBJ2-5,once,TRBV29-1,.,TGCGGCGTTACCCTTTTAGAGGGGCTTCAAGAGACCCAGTACTTC,CGVTLLEGLQETQYF
TRBJ2-7,.,TRBV27,.,TGTGCCAGCAGTTTGTCGTTGAGAGGTTCCTACGAGCAGTACTTC,CASSLSLRGSYEQYF
TRBJ2-7,few,TRBV3-1,TRBD2,TGTGCCAGCAGCCAAGCTAGCGGGGGGGCGTCCTACGAGCAGTACTTC,CASSQASGGASYEQYF
TRBJ2-3,many,TRBV28,TRBD1,TGTGCCAGCAGTACACGACAGGGGGCTGCGGATACGCAGTATTTT,CASSTRQGAADTQYF
TRBJ2-1,many,TRBV10-1,TRBD1,TGCGCCAGCAGTGAGTCGGATGGGGGACAGGGGTTCAATGAGCAGTTCTTC,CASSESDGGQGFNEQFF
TRBJ2-7,many,TRBV2,TRBD1,TGTGCCAGCAGCCGACAGGGCTACGAGCAGTACTTC,CASSRQGYEQYF
TRBJ1-5,many,TRBV12-3/TRBV12-4,.,TGTGCCAGCAGTGTACAGGGCGGCAATCAGCCCCAGCATTTT,CASSVQGGNQPQHF